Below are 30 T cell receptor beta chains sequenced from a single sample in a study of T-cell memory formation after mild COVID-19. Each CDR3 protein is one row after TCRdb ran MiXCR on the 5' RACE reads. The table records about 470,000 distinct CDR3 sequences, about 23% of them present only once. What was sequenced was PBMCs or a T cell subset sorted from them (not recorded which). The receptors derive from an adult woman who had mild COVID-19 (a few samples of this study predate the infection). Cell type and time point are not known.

CDR3 DNA sequence: TGCGCCAGCAGCTTGGTATTAGCGGGGGGGCCACCCACAGATACGCAGTATTTT. It specifies CASSLVLAGGPPTDTQYF. This chain joins TRBV5-1 and TRBJ2-3; 11 bases agree with TRBD2. The V gene's germline CDR1 is SGHRS and CDR2 YFSETQ. The V segment lost 0 bases and the J segment 2 bases; nucleotides outside the gene matches: 8. The CDR3 has 18 residues.

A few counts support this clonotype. CDR3 sequence (DNA): TGCAGCGTTGAAGAGGGGCAGGGCAATGAGCAGTTCTTC. Amino acid sequence: CSVEEGQGNEQFF. This chain connects TRBV29-1 to TRBJ2-1; D is perhaps TRBD1 (5 bases). CDR1 is SQVTM, CDR2 ANQGSEA, per germline. The CDR3 consists of 13 residues. The V end was cut by 0 bases, the J end by 6 bases, with 9 bases between.

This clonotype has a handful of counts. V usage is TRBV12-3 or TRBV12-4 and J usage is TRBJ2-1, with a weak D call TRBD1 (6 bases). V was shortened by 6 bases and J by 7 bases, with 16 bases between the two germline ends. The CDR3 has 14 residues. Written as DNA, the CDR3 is TGTGCCAGCAGCCCTCGCACAGGGTATAATGAGCAGTTCTTC. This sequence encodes CASSPRTGYNEQFF.

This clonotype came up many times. The CDR3 DNA sequence: TGTGCCAGCAGCTTGGTCGGAGAGCAGTACTTC. Protein: CASSLVGEQYF. V usage is TRBV7-9 and J usage is TRBJ2-7; D gene unclear. The germline gives CDR1 SEHNR, CDR2 FQNEAQ (reference sequence). The V gene lost 3 bases and the J gene lost 7 bases, with 7 bases spanning the gap. This CDR3 is 11 amino acids long.

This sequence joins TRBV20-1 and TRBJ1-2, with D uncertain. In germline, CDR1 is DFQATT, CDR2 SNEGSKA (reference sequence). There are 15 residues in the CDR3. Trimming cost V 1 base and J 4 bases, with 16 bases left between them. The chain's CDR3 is CSARANYQVRYGYTF. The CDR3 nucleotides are TGCAGTGCTAGAGCCAATTACCAGGTCCGCTATGGCTACACCTTC.

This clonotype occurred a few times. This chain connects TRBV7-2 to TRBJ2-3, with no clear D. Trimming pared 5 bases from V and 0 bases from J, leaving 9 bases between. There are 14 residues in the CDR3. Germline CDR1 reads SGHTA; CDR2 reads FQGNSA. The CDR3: CASSLQHSTDTQYF. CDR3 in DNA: TGTGCCAGCAGCCTCCAGCATAGCACAGATACGCAGTATTTT.

CDR3 sequence (DNA): TGTGCCAGCAGCTTAGGAGAGTTTCGGCTAGCGGGAGGAATGGGCAATGAGCAGTTCTTC. Translating gives CASSLGEFRLAGGMGNEQFF. The chain combines TRBV11-2 with TRBJ2-1; TRBD2 matches at 11 bases. Germline assignment: CDR1 SGHAT and CDR2 FQNNGV. This CDR3 comprises 20 residues. With V trimmed by 1 base and J by 6 bases, 17 bases remained unmatched.

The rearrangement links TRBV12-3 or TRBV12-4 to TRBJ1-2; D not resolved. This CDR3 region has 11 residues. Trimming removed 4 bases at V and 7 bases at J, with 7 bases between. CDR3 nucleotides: TGTGCCAGCAGTTCTCTTGGTGGCTACACCTTC. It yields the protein CASSSLGGYTF.

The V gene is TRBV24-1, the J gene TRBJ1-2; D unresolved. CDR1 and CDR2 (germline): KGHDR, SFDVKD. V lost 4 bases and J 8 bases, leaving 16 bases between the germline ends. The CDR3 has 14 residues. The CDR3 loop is CATSDKGKASGYTF. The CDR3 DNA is TGTGCCACCAGTGACAAAGGAAAGGCCTCAGGCTACACCTTC.

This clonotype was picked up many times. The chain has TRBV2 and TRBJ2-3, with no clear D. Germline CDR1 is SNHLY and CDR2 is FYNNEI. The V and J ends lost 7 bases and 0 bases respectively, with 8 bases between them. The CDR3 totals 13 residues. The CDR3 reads CASMVTSTDTQYF. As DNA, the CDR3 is TGTGCCAGCATGGTTACTAGCACAGATACGCAGTATTTT.

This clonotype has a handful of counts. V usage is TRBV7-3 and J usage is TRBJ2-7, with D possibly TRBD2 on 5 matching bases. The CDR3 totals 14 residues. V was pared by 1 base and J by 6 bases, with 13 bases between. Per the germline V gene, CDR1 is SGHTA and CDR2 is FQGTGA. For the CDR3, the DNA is TGTGCCAGCAGCTTAATGGGAGAAGGGTCCGAGCAGTACTTC. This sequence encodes CASSLMGEGSEQYF.

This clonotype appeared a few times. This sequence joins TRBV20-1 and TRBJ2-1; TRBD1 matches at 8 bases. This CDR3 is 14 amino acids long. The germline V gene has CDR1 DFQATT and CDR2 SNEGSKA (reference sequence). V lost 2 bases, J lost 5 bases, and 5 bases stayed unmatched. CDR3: CSARSGTGNNEQFF. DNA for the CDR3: TGCAGTGCTAGATCCGGGACAGGAAACAATGAGCAGTTCTTC.

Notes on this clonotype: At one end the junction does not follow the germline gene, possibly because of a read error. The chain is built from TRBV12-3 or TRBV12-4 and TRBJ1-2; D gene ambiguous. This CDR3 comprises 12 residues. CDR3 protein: CASRTGPKGTSF. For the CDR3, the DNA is TGTGCCAGCAGAACCGGACCCAAGGGCACTTCCTTC.

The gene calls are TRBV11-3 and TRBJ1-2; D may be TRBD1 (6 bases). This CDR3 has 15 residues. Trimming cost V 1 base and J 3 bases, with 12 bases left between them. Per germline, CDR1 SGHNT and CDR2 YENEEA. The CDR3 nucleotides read TGTGCCAGCAGCTTAGTCGGCAGGGGCGACTATGGCTACACCTTC. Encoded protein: CASSLVGRGDYGYTF.

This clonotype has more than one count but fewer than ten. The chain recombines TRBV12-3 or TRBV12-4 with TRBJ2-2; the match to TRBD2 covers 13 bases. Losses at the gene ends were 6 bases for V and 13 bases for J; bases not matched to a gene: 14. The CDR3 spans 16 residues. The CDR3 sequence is CASSPPGLAGKEGLFF. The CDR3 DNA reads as TGTGCCAGCAGCCCACCGGGACTAGCGGGAAAGGAGGGGCTGTTTTTT.

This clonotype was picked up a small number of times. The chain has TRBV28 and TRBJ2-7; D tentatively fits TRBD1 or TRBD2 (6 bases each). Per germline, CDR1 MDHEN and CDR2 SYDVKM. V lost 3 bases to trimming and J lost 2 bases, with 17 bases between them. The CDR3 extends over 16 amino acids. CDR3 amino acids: CASSLIGGAGPYEQYF. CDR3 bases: TGTGCCAGCAGTTTGATCGGGGGCGCGGGGCCCTACGAGCAGTACTTC.

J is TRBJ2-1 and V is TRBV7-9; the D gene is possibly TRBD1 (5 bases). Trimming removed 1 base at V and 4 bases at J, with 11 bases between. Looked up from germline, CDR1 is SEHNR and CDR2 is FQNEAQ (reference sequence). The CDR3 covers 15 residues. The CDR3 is CASSLGTNGYNEQFF. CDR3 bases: TGTGCCAGCAGCTTAGGGACAAACGGATACAATGAGCAGTTCTTC.

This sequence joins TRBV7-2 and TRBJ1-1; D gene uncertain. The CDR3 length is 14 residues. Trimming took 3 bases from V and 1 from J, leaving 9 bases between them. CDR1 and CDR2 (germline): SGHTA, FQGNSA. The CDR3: CASSLSLSNTEAFF. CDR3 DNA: TGTGCCAGCAGCTTGAGCCTATCGAACACTGAAGCTTTCTTT.

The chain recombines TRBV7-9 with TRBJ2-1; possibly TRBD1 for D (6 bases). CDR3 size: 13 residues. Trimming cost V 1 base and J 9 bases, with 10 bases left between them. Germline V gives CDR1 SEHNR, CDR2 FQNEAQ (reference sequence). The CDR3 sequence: CASSLGQAFEQFF. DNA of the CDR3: TGTGCCAGCAGCTTAGGACAGGCGTTTGAGCAGTTCTTC.

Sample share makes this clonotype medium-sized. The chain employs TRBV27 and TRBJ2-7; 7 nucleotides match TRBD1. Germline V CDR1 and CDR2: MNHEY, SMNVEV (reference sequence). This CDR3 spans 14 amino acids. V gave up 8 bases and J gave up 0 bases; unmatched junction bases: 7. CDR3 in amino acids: CASAGQASSYEQYF. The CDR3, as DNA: TGTGCCAGCGCAGGACAGGCCTCCTCCTACGAGCAGTACTTC.

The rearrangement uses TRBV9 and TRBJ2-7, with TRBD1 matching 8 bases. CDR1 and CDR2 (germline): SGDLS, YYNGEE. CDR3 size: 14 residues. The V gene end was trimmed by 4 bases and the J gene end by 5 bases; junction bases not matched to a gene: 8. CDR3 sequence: CASSPGQEGHEQYF. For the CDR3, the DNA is TGTGCCAGCAGCCCGGGACAGGAGGGCCACGAGCAGTACTTC.

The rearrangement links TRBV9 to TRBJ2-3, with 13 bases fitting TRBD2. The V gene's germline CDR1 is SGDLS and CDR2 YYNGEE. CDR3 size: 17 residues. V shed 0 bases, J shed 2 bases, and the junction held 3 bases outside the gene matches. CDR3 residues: CASSVGTSGGYTDTQYF. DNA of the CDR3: TGTGCCAGCAGCGTAGGGACTAGCGGGGGATACACAGATACGCAGTATTTT.

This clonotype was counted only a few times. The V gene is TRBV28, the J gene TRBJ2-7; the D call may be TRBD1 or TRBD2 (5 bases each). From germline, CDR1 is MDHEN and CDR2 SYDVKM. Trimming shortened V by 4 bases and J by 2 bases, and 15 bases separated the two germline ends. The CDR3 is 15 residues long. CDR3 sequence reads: CASSSIRDAPYEQYF. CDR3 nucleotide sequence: TGTGCCAGCAGTTCTATCCGGGACGCGCCCTACGAGCAGTACTTC.

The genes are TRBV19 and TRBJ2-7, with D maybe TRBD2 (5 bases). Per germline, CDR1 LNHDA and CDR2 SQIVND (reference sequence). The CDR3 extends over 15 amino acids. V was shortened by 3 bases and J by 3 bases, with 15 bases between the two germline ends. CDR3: CASSMRAGGGYEQYF. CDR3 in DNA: TGTGCCAGTAGTATGAGGGCAGGCGGTGGCTACGAGCAGTACTTC.

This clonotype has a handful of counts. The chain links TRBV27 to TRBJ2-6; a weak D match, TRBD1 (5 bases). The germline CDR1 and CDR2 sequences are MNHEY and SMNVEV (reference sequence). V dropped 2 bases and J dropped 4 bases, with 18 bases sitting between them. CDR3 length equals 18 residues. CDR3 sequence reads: CASSLLGRAAAGANVLTF. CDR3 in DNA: TGTGCCAGCAGTTTACTGGGCAGGGCAGCCGCGGGGGCCAACGTCCTGACTTTC.

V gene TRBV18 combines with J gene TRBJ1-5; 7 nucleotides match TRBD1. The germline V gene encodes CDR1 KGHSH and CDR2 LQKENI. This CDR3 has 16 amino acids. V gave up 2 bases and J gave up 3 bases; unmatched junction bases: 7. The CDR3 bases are TGTGCCAGCTCACCATTCCAGGGGGAAACCAATCAGCCCCAGCATTTT. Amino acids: CASSPFQGETNQPQHF.

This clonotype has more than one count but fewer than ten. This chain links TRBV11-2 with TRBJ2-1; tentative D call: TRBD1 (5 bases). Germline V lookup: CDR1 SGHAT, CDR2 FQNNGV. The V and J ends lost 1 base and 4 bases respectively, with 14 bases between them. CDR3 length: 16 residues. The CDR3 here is CASSLGGRVTYNEQFF. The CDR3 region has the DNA TGTGCCAGCAGCTTAGGGGGCCGAGTAACTTACAATGAGCAGTTCTTC. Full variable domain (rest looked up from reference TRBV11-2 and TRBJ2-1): EAGVAQSPRYKIIEKRQSVAFWCNPISGHATLYWYQQILGQGPKLLIQFQNNGVVDDSQLPKDRFSAERLKGVDSTLKIQPAKLEDSAVYLCASSLGGRVTYNEQFFGPGTRLTVL.

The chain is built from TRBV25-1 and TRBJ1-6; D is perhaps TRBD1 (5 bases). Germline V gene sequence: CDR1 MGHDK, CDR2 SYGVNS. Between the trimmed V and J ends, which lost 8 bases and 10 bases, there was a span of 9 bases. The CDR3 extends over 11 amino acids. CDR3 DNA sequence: TGTGCCAGCGCGGGGGGATCACCCCTCCACTTT. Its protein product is CASAGGSPLHF.

The CDR3 DNA sequence: TGTGCCAGCTCACCTGCCGGGACAGCTTTCTACGAGCAGTACTTC. The encoded protein is CASSPAGTAFYEQYF. The chain recombines TRBV18 with TRBJ2-7; 7 bases align to TRBD1. With 3 bases clipped from V and 3 bases from J, the junction kept 8 bases outside the gene matches. The CDR3 totals 15 residues. Germline CDR1 is KGHSH and CDR2 is LQKENI. The full variable domain, rest sourced from reference TRBV18 and TRBJ2-7, is NAGVMQNPRHLVRRRGQEARLRCSPMKGHSHVYWYRQLPEEGLKFMVYLQKENIIDESGMPKERFSAEFPKEGPSILRIQQVVRGDSAAYFCASSPAGTAFYEQYFGPGTRLTVT.

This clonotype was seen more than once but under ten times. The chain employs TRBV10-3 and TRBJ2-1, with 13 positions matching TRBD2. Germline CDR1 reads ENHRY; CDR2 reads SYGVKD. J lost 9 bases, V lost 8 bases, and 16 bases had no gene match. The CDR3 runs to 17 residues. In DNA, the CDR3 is TGTGCCATCTCACTAGCGGGAGGGCAAAAGAAAGAGAGTGAGCAGTTCTTC. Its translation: CAISLAGGQKKESEQFF.